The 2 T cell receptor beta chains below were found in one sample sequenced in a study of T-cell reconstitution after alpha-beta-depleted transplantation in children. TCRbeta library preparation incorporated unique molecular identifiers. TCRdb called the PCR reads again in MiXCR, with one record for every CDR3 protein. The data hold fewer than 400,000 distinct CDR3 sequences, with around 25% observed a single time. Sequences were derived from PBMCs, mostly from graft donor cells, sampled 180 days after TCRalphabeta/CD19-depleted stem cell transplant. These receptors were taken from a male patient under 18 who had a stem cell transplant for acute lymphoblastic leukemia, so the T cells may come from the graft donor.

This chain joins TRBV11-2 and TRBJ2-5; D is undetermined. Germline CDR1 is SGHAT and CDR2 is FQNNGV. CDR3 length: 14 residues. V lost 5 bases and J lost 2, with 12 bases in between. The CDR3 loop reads CASSTGPFQETQYF. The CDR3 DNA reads TGTGCCAGCAGCACCGGGCCCTTTCAAGAGACCCAGTACTTC.

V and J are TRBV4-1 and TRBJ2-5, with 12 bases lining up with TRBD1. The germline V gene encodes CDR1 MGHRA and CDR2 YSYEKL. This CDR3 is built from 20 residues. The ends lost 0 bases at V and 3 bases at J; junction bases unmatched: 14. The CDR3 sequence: CASSQDPTLTGTGGEETQYF. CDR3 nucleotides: TGCGCCAGCAGCCAAGATCCGACCCTCACCGGGACAGGGGGCGAAGAGACCCAGTACTTC.